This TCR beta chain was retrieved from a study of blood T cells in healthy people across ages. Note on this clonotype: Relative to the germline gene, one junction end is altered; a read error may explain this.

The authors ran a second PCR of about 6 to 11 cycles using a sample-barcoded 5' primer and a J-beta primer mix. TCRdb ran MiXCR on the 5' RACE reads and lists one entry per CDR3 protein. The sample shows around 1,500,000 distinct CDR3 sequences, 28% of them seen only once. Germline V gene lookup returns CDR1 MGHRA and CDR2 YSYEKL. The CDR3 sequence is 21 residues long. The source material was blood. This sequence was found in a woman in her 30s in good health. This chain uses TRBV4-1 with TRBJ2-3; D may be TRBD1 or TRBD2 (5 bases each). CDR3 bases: TGCGCCAGCACCCAACCGTGCGACAGAGACGAATCACTAGTTGGTACAGATACGCAGTATTTT. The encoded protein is CASTQPCDRDESLVGTDTQYF.